The 13 T cell receptor beta chains in this list originate from one sample, sequenced in a study of cytomegalovirus exposure and HLA in healthy donors. Generated by immunoSEQ multiplex PCR, the TCRdb table keeps only in-frame clones and is missing some. The sample lists approximately 260,000 clones, roughly 86% occurring once. Sequenced input: PBMCs. Source of these receptors: a woman in her 30s in good health and CMV-seropositive.

This chain links TRBV30 with TRBJ2-5; D call uncertain. The CDR3 extends over 11 amino acids. V lost 7 bases to trimming and J lost 5 bases, with 11 bases between them. CDR1 GTSNPN and CDR2 SVGIG come from the germline V gene (reference sequence). The CDR3 reads CAYLVLETQYF. Written as DNA, the CDR3 is TGTGCCTACCTAGTTCTGGAGACCCAGTACTTC.

V usage is TRBV28 and J usage is TRBJ2-1; a weak D match, TRBD1 (6 bases). Between the trimmed V and J ends, which lost 5 bases and 12 bases, there was a span of 14 bases. Germline CDR1 reads MDHEN; CDR2 reads SYDVKM. The CDR3 sequence is 12 residues long. Here the CDR3 DNA reads TGTGCCAGCAGTCTACGACAGGAGAGGCAGTTCTTC. Translated, it gives CASSLRQERQFF.

The chain is built from TRBV11-1 and TRBJ1-2; 8 bases line up with TRBD1. The J segment lost 6 bases and the V segment lost 2 bases, leaving 5 bases of the junction unmatched. Germline CDR1 reads SGHAT; CDR2 reads FQDESV (reference sequence). The length of the CDR3 is 14 residues. The DNA for the CDR3 is TGTGCCAGCAGCTTAAGTGCAGGGGGCGATGGCTACACCTTC. Translating gives CASSLSAGGDGYTF. Full variable domain (outside the CDR3, taken from reference TRBV11-1 and TRBJ1-2): EAEVAQSPRYKITEKSQAVAFWCDPISGHATLYWYRQILGQGPELLVQFQDESVVDDSQLPKDRFSAERLKGVDSTLKIQPAELGDSAMYLCASSLSAGGDGYTFGSGTRLTVV.

The CDR3: CASSPARPGLNTDTQYF. The CDR3 nucleotides are TGTGCCAGCTCACCGGCCCGGCCAGGTCTCAACACAGATACGCAGTATTTT. The chain combines TRBV18 with TRBJ2-3; D unclear. V was trimmed by 3 bases and J by 2 bases, leaving 18 bases between them. Germline V lookup: CDR1 KGHSH, CDR2 LQKENI. The CDR3 consists of 17 residues.

The V call is TRBV5-4, the J call TRBJ2-3; D unclear. Germline V gene lookup returns CDR1 SGHNT and CDR2 YYREEE (reference sequence). This CDR3 is 15 amino acids long. The V end was cut by 0 bases, the J end by 0 bases, with 8 bases between. The CDR3 DNA is TGTGCCAGCAGCTTGGTCCCACTTAGCACAGATACGCAGTATTTT. This translates into CASSLVPLSTDTQYF.

The chain uses TRBV14 and TRBJ2-7; the D is unclear. CDR1 and CDR2 from the germline V gene are SGHDN and FVKESK. The CDR3 has 14 residues. Trimming took off 0 bases at V and 2 bases at J, with 8 bases between the two ends. The CDR3 DNA is TGTGCCAGCAGCCAAGATCAACGGGCCTACGAGCAGTACTTC. This sequence encodes CASSQDQRAYEQYF.

This chain joins TRBV7-9 and TRBJ2-1, with 8 bases fitting TRBD2. Unmatched junction bases numbered 9, after V lost 4 bases and J lost 7 bases. Germline values: CDR1 SEHNR, CDR2 FQNEAQ (reference sequence). This CDR3 comprises 15 residues. The DNA for the CDR3 is TGTGCCAGCAGCTCTGGACTAGCTTCTTGGAATGAGCAGTTCTTC. Translated: CASSSGLASWNEQFF.

The chain is built from TRBV5-1 and TRBJ2-1, with D perhaps matching TRBD2 (5 bases). Germline CDR1 is SGHRS and CDR2 is YFSETQ. V lost 4 bases and J 2 bases, leaving 19 bases between the germline ends. The CDR3 spans 17 residues. The CDR3 bases are TGCGCCAGCAGCCTACAAGCCAGAGGGAATGCCTACAATGAGCAGTTCTTC. Its translation is CASSLQARGNAYNEQFF.

The V gene is TRBV5-1, the J gene TRBJ1-1; unclear D gene. The CDR3 runs 16 residues. V dropped 3 bases and J dropped 7 bases, with 22 bases sitting between them. Germline lookup yields CDR1 SGHRS and CDR2 YFSETQ. The CDR3 reads CASSSQPADNTNEAFF. CDR3 nucleotides: TGCGCCAGCAGCTCCCAACCCGCAGACAACACCAATGAAGCTTTCTTT.

CDR3 protein: CASSFRGLAPNEQFF. CDR3 bases: TGTGCCAGCAGCTTTAGAGGACTAGCACCCAATGAGCAGTTCTTC. V usage is TRBV7-9 and J usage is TRBJ2-1; 8 nucleotides agree with TRBD2. The CDR3 is 15 amino acids. The ends lost 3 bases at V and 6 bases at J; junction bases unmatched: 7. Germline V CDR1 and CDR2: SEHNR, FQNEAQ (reference sequence).

The chain joins TRBV28 to TRBJ1-1; 8 nucleotides line up with TRBD1. After removal of 8 bases from V and 4 bases from J, the junction contained 12 bases not matched to a gene. Looked up from germline, CDR1 is MDHEN and CDR2 is SYDVKM. The CDR3 covers 15 residues. Written as DNA, the CDR3 is TGTGCCAGCCTACGCATACGGACAGGGAGCACTGAAGCTTTCTTT. This encodes CASLRIRTGSTEAFF. The full variable domain, completed using reference TRBV28 and TRBJ1-1, is DVKVTQSSRYLVKRTGEKVFLECVQDMDHENMFWYRQDPGLGLRLIYFSYDVKMKEKGDIPEGYSVSREKKERFSLILESASTNQTSMYLCASLRIRTGSTEAFFGQGTRLTVV.

V is TRBV5-4 and J is TRBJ2-1; perhaps TRBD1 as D (6 bases). Trimming took off 3 bases at V and 10 bases at J, with 20 bases between the two ends. The CDR3 runs 15 residues. Per the germline V gene, CDR1 is SGHNT and CDR2 is YYREEE (reference sequence). The CDR3 loop reads CASSSGPTGSGEQFF. The CDR3 coding sequence is TGTGCCAGCAGCTCGGGCCCAACAGGGTCGGGAGAGCAGTTCTTC.

The CDR3 is CASSASGTAFNTEAFF. DNA of the CDR3: TGTGCCAGCAGTGCCTCCGGGACAGCATTTAACACTGAAGCTTTCTTT. The chain recombines TRBV6-1 with TRBJ1-1; 7 bases agree with TRBD1. The CDR3 covers 16 residues. After removal of 4 bases from V and 2 bases from J, the junction contained 10 bases not matched to a gene. Germline lookup yields CDR1 MNHNS and CDR2 SASEGT.